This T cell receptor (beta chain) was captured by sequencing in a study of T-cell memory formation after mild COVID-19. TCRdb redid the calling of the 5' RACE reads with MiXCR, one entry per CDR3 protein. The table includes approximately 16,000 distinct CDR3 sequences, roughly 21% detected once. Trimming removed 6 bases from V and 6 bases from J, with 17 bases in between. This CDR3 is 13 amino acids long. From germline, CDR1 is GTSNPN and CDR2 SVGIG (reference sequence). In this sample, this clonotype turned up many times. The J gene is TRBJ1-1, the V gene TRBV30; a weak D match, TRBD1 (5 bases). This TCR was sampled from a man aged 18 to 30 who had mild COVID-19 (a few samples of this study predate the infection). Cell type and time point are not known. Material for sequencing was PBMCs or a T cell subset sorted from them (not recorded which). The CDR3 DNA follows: TGTGCCTGTATCCGGGACCCTGGAGCTGAAGCTTTCTTT. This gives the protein CACIRDPGAEAFF.